These 17 T cell receptor beta chains came from one sample sequenced in a study of T cell responses to AZD1222 COVID-19 vaccine (dated by TCRdb to the early 2020s). The time point label corresponds to: baseline before first vaccination. The library was built by means of the immunoSEQ multiplex PCR assay. Sourced from immuneACCESS, this table was stored by TCRdb with only in-frame sequences that have V and J called. A share of the clones is absent; for the studies checked, an unresolved V gene accounts for under half, and the remainder has no known explanation. This sample lists 40,000 to 45,000 clones; around 80% were detected once. In total, the top ten clones hold about 3.9% of the sample. Sequences were derived from peripheral blood, sampled on day 0 of AZD1222 vaccination. The receptors derive from an adult in good health.

This rearrangement joins TRBV5-1 to TRBJ2-1; possible D gene TRBD1, 7 bases. CDR3 length: 12 residues. With 3 bases removed from V and 13 bases from J, the gap between germline ends came to 14 bases. From germline, CDR1 is SGHRS and CDR2 YFSETQ. CDR3 in DNA: TGCGCCAGCAGCTCCCAGGGGGGTGGCCAGTTCTTC. Protein product: CASSSQGGGQFF.

The rearrangement links TRBV21-1 to TRBJ2-7; the listed D gene, TRBD2, was not tested against the DNA. TRBV21-1 is shown as a pseudogene. The CDR3 runs to 19 residues. The CDR3 sequence: CASSKGARTSGDGGYEQYF. CDR3 coding DNA: TGTGCCAGCAGCAAAGGAGCTAGGACTAGCGGGGACGGGGGCTACGAGCAGTACTTC.

The rearrangement uses TRBV28 and TRBJ1-5, with 8 bases matching TRBD1. The CDR3 is 14 amino acids. Trimming cost V 10 bases and J 5 bases; bases outside gene matches: 10. Per the germline V gene, CDR1 is MDHEN and CDR2 is SYDVKM. CDR3 residues: CATYDRGWDQPQHF. CDR3 in DNA: TGTGCCACGTACGACAGGGGATGGGATCAGCCCCAGCATTTT.

The chain links TRBV29-1 to TRBJ2-3; TRBD1 or TRBD2 may be the D gene (5 bases each). The CDR3 extends over 14 amino acids. The germline V and J ends were trimmed by 0 bases and 6 bases, with 13 bases remaining between them. Germline CDR1 is SQVTM and CDR2 is ANQGSEA. The CDR3, as DNA: TGCAGCGTTGAAGATGGGAGAGGGGCGGATACGCAGTATTTT. Translating it yields CSVEDGRGADTQYF.

The rearrangement joins TRBV11-3 to TRBJ2-5; a possible D gene is TRBD1 (6 bases). This CDR3 has 14 amino acids. The germline V gene has CDR1 SGHNT and CDR2 YENEEA. Trimming cost V 4 bases and J 1 base, with 10 bases left between them. The CDR3 DNA reads as TGTGCCAGCAGCTATACAGGGTTCCAAGAGACCCAGTACTTC. It encodes CASSYTGFQETQYF. Full variable domain (remainder filled in from reference TRBV11-3 and TRBJ2-5): EAGVVQSPRYKIIEKKQPVAFWCNPISGHNTLYWYLQNLGQGPELLIRYENEEAVDDSQLPKDRFSAERLKGVDSTLKIQPAELGDSAVYLCASSYTGFQETQYFGPGTRLLVL.

J is TRBJ2-7 and V is TRBV5-4; D might be TRBD1 (8 bases). The germline gives CDR1 SGHNT, CDR2 YYREEE (reference sequence). The CDR3 is made up of 13 amino acids. Trimming removed 1 base from V and 6 bases from J, with 11 bases in between. CDR3 in DNA: TGTGCCAGCAGCTTGACAGGGGGGGTCGAGCAGTACTTC. This sequence encodes CASSLTGGVEQYF.

The V and J genes are TRBV5-1 and TRBJ2-1; D is possibly TRBD1 (5 bases). Trimming took off 3 bases at V and 7 bases at J, with 8 bases between the two ends. Germline lookup yields CDR1 SGHRS and CDR2 YFSETQ. The CDR3 sequence is 12 residues long. The CDR3 DNA follows: TGCGCCAGCAGCTCTCAGGGTAATGAGCAGTTCTTC. Amino acids: CASSSQGNEQFF.

This chain joins TRBV2 and TRBJ1-1, with D possibly matching TRBD1 (5 bases). Germline V gene lookup returns CDR1 SNHLY and CDR2 FYNNEI. V was shortened by 6 bases and J by 2 bases, with 10 bases between the two germline ends. This CDR3 contains 13 residues. This CDR3 is CASSGDFNTEAFF. The DNA of the CDR3 is TGTGCCAGCAGCGGGGACTTCAACACTGAAGCTTTCTTT.

The CDR3 DNA is TGTGCCACCAGCGCCGGGACGAACACTGAAGCTTTCTTT. This codes for CATSAGTNTEAFF. The rearrangement uses TRBV15 and TRBJ1-1; tentatively, D is TRBD1 (5 bases). The V gene lost 5 bases and the J gene lost 1 base, with 8 bases spanning the gap. The CDR3 has 13 amino acids. CDR1 is LNHNV and CDR2 is YYDKDF in the germline V gene (reference sequence). Together with reference TRBV15 and TRBJ1-1, the CDR3 gives the full variable domain: DAMVIQNPRYQVTQFGKPVTLSCSQTLNHNVMYWYQQKSSQAPKLLFHYYDKDFNNEADTPDNFQSRRPNTSFCFLDIRSPGLGDTAMYLCATSAGTNTEAFFGQGTRLTVV.

CDR3 sequence reads: CASSQAPRLAAPIYEQYF. The CDR3 nucleotides read TGTGCCAGCAGCCAAGCCCCCCGACTAGCGGCGCCCATCTACGAGCAGTACTTC. The J gene is TRBJ2-7, the V gene TRBV3-1 (or the pseudogene TRBV3-2); 9 bases are shared with TRBD2. V lost 1 base to trimming and J lost 3 bases; unmatched junction nucleotides: 13. From germline, CDR1 is LGHDT and CDR2 YNNKEL (reference sequence). This CDR3 comprises 18 residues.

The V gene is TRBV11-3, the J gene TRBJ2-3; D gene ambiguous. Germline-derived CDR1 and CDR2 are SGHNT and YENEEA. V was pared by 0 bases and J by 6 bases, with 7 bases between. This CDR3 spans 13 amino acids. The CDR3 loop is CASSLDRMDTQYF. The DNA of the CDR3 is TGTGCCAGCAGCTTAGATAGGATGGATACGCAGTATTTT.

The chain is built from TRBV5-4 and TRBJ2-7; D possibly corresponds to TRBD2 (6 bases). CDR1 is SGHNT, CDR2 YYREEE, per germline (reference sequence). Trimming shortened V by 3 bases and J by 7 bases, and 20 bases separated the two germline ends. The length of the CDR3 is 15 residues. The CDR3 coding sequence is TGTGCCAGCAGCTCCCCCGGGACTGCCGTAGGGGAGCAGTACTTC. Residues: CASSSPGTAVGEQYF. Supplemented by reference TRBV5-4 and TRBJ2-7, the full variable domain reads ETGVTQSPTHLIKTRGQQVTLRCSSQSGHNTVSWYQQALGQGPQFIFQYYREEENGRGNFPPRFSGLQFPNYSSELNVNALELDDSALYLCASSSPGTAVGEQYFGPGTRLTVT.

The chain uses TRBV6-2 or TRBV6-3 and TRBJ2-2; no firm D call. The CDR3 is made up of 16 amino acids. Germline V CDR1 and CDR2: MNHEY, SVGEGT. The V end was cut by 2 bases, the J end by 1 base, with 11 bases between. CDR3 in DNA: TGTGCCAGCAGTTACCCCCTACGCAGGAACACCGGGGAGCTGTTTTTT. Protein sequence: CASSYPLRRNTGELFF.

The rearrangement joins TRBV10-2 to TRBJ1-1; no firm D call. Trimming took 2 bases from V and 0 from J, leaving 7 bases between them. The CDR3 is 14 residues long. The germline gives CDR1 WSHSY, CDR2 SAAADI. This CDR3 is CASSEPGLNTEAFF. In DNA, the CDR3 is TGCGCCAGCAGTGAGCCGGGCTTGAACACTGAAGCTTTCTTT.

The chain recombines TRBV10-3 with TRBJ1-5, with TRBD1 identical over 8 bases. After removal of 7 bases from V and 6 bases from J, the junction contained 8 bases not matched to a gene. Per germline, CDR1 ENHRY and CDR2 SYGVKD. CDR3 length: 14 residues. The DNA of the CDR3 is TGTGCCATCAATGACAGGGGTTTAGGTCAGCCCCAGCATTTT. Translation: CAINDRGLGQPQHF.

CDR3 in DNA: TGTGCCAGCAGCCGCACCCTACAGGGGATCTATGGCTACACCTTC. It translates to CASSRTLQGIYGYTF. This chain uses TRBV3-1 (or the pseudogene TRBV3-2) with TRBJ1-2, with 7 bases lining up with TRBD1. The CDR3 is 15 residues long. Looked up from germline, CDR1 is LGHDT and CDR2 is YNNKEL (reference sequence). Trimming at V came to 4 bases and at J to 4 bases, leaving 9 bases not matched to a gene.

The CDR3 DNA follows: TGTGCCAGCAGCCAGAAAAACAGGGTTACTGAAGCTTTCTTT. Translated, it gives CASSQKNRVTEAFF. The V call is TRBV14, the J call TRBJ1-1, with D perhaps matching TRBD1 (6 bases). In germline, CDR1 is SGHDN, CDR2 FVKESK. V lost 3 bases, J lost 5 bases, and 13 bases lay in between. This CDR3 region has 14 residues.